The present entry profiles one TCR beta chain with its context. Its cognate antigen is unknown. The repertoire was sequenced with immunoSEQ multiplex PCR; TCRdb's copy has only in-frame clones and lacks some. The sample lists 60,000 to 75,000 clones, around 80% occurring once. The data are from a study of pediatric ulcerative colitis. Whole-study context: Most patients had pancolitis, and two had left-sided colitis.

Points from the study as a whole: No controls had the two rectal clonotypes shared by ulcerative colitis patients. Ulcerative colitis patients shared more blood-rectal clones than controls.

The clonotype originates from a boy between 5 and 17 years old with moderate ulcerative colitis. Input material: blood.

The CDR3 nucleotides are TGTGCCAGCAGCCTCGGACAGGGGGCCACTGGGGGCTACACCTTC. Protein: CASSLGQGATGGYTF. The chain links TRBV11-2 to TRBJ1-2, with 11 bases fitting TRBD1. CDR1 and CDR2 (germline): SGHAT, FQNNGV. The CDR3 is made up of 15 amino acids. Germline trimming cut 5 bases from V and 8 bases from J; bases unmatched to any gene: 10.